Included here is one TCR beta chain sequence, with context. The target antigen is unknown. V lost 5 bases to trimming and J lost 7 bases; unmatched junction nucleotides: 6. Germline V gene data show CDR1 as SEHNR and CDR2 as FQNEAQ (reference sequence). The CDR3 covers 15 residues. Assay: immunoSEQ multiplex PCR; the TCRdb copy retains only in-frame clones and omits some. Found here are about 350,000 clones, about 92% of them singletons; the top ten hold 3.5% to 4.5%. This sample was included in a study of Ad26.COV2.S vaccination and SARS-CoV-2 variants. Overall study findings and caveats: Measures of TCR breadth and depth may have fallen short of total T cell responses. Those who received the vaccine showed greater spike-specific TCR breadth than those given placebo. Recipients of vaccine and of placebo showed similar breadth of their non-spike TCR repertoires.

The gene calls are TRBV7-9 and TRBJ2-1; 12 positions match TRBD2. The clonotype was recovered from a human donor who had recovered from COVID-19. The sequences come from peripheral blood, collected after recovery from COVID-19. CDR3: CASSPSGTSGNEQFF. The CDR3, as DNA: TGTGCCAGCAGCCCTTCCGGGACTAGCGGGAATGAGCAGTTCTTC.